This record looks at one TCR beta chain sequence and its context. This specimen belongs to a study of blood T cell repertoires in COVID-19. Study details: Whether acute or convalescent, the COVID-19 samples came from the United States, Italy and Spain. In each case, the material was cDNA or gDNA derived from T cells, B-cell-depleted T cells, or PBMCs.

Clones were read by immunoSEQ multiplex PCR, and TCRdb kept only the in-frame ones, dropping some. Seen here are 110,000 to 150,000 clones, about 87% observed once, and the top ten hold approximately 11%. The V gene end was trimmed by 5 bases and the J gene end by 1 base; junction bases not matched to a gene: 7. From germline, CDR1 is LNHDA and CDR2 SQIVND (reference sequence). The CDR3 has 16 amino acids. The genes are TRBV19 and TRBJ2-1, with 8 nucleotides matching TRBD2. Input material: PBMCs or T cells enriched from blood (not recorded which). The clonotype comes from a man between 60 and 70 years old who had recovered from COVID-19. In nucleotides, the CDR3 is TGTGCCAGTAGTCCAAAGCGGGAGCGGTCCTACAATGAGCAGTTCTTC. It yields the protein CASSPKRERSYNEQFF.